A single TCR beta chain is shown here with its context. These data belong to a study of control samples from healthy donors and cancer patients. Some clones are missing from TCRdb's copy, which holds only in-frame ones; the method was immunoSEQ multiplex PCR. The sample lists 130,000 to 150,000 clones; about 89% were seen once. Germline V gene lookup returns CDR1 KGHSH and CDR2 LQKENI. CDR3 size: 15 residues. Losses at the gene ends were 4 bases for V and 7 bases for J; bases not matched to a gene: 7. Sequences were obtained from blood. The gene calls are TRBV18 and TRBJ2-7; 13 bases fit TRBD2. The origin of this receptor is a man aged 25-45 years in good health. This chain's CDR3 is CASSLLLAGGGEQYF. The CDR3 DNA sequence: TGTGCCAGCTCACTGCTACTAGCGGGAGGGGGTGAGCAGTACTTC.